The 2 T cell receptor beta chains given below trace back to one sample, sequenced in a study of T cells in tumors after PD-1 blockade. Sequencing was performed with immunoSEQ multiplex PCR; in TCRdb, only in-frame clones are kept and a portion is missing. This table has 60,000 to 75,000 clones, under 80% appearing once. The material sequenced was PBMCs, taken after anti-PD-1 treatment. The receptors were sampled from a human donor with basal cell carcinoma.

The gene calls are TRBV30 and TRBJ1-3; D is undetermined. With 3 bases removed from V and 4 bases from J, the gap between germline ends came to 13 bases. The germline gives CDR1 GTSNPN, CDR2 SVGIG (reference sequence). The CDR3 extends over 14 amino acids. The CDR3 sequence is CAWRLEEKGNTIYF. Here the CDR3 DNA reads TGTGCCTGGAGACTAGAGGAGAAGGGAAACACCATATATTTT. Filled out from reference TRBV30 and TRBJ1-3, the complete variable domain reads SQTIHQWPATLVQPVGSPLSLECTVEGTSNPNLYWYRQAAGRGLQLLFYSVGIGQISSEVPQNLSASRPQDRQFILSSKKLLLSDSGFYLCAWRLEEKGNTIYFGEGSWLTVV.

The chain uses TRBV7-8 and TRBJ2-7; the D is unclear. V gave up 1 base and J gave up 6 bases, with 7 bases separating them. The CDR3 has 12 residues. Germline values: CDR1 SGHVS, CDR2 FQNEAQ. The DNA of the CDR3 is TGTGCCAGCAGCTTAGTAGGTCTCGAGCAGTACTTC. Translated: CASSLVGLEQYF.